The rows below give T cell receptor beta chains drawn from one sample of a study of cytomegalovirus exposure and HLA in healthy donors. Some clones are missing from TCRdb's copy, which holds only in-frame ones; the method was immunoSEQ multiplex PCR. The sample includes fewer than 250,000 clones, approximately 83% of them seen just once. The sequencing input was PBMCs. These receptors all stem from a woman between 25 and 40 years old in good health and CMV-seropositive. Each CDR3 is given with its conserved first and last residue. Each record gives: D gene, clone size, J gene, V gene, CDR3 DNA, CDR3 protein. D genes are given only for firm matches. Rows give clone size only sometimes, using once, few, many, or a class for an expanded clone.

D gene: NA
clone size: NA
J gene: TRBJ2-2
V gene: TRBV5-1
CDR3 DNA: TGCGCCAGCAGCTTGGGGGGCGCAAGCGCCGGGGAGCTGTTTTTT
CDR3 protein: CASSLGGASAGELFF

D gene: TRBD2
clone size: NA
J gene: TRBJ2-7
V gene: TRBV27
CDR3 DNA: TGTGCCAGCAGTGGAGCGGGAGGTCCCTACGAGCAGTACTTC
CDR3 protein: CASSGAGGPYEQYF

D gene: NA
clone size: NA
J gene: TRBJ2-7
V gene: TRBV2
CDR3 DNA: TGTGCCAGCAGAGACGCCGGGACCACCTACGAGCAGTACTTC
CDR3 protein: CASRDAGTTYEQYF

D gene: TRBD2
clone size: NA
J gene: TRBJ2-2
V gene: TRBV27
CDR3 DNA: TGTGCCAGCAGTTTGCGGGGGGCAGACACCGGGGAGCTGTTTTTT
CDR3 protein: CASSLRGADTGELFF

D gene: TRBD2
clone size: NA
J gene: TRBJ2-1
V gene: TRBV5-1
CDR3 DNA: TGCGCCAGCAGCTCGTCGACTAGCGGGAGCGCGGGCGGTGAGCAGTTCTTC
CDR3 protein: CASSSSTSGSAGGEQFF

D gene: NA
clone size: once
J gene: TRBJ1-1
V gene: TRBV5-6
CDR3 DNA: TGTGCCAGCAGCGTCAGGGGAGGAACTGAAGCTTTCTTT
CDR3 protein: CASSVRGGTEAFF

D gene: NA
clone size: few
J gene: TRBJ1-4
V gene: TRBV30
CDR3 DNA: TGTGCTGCGACAGTTGCAACTAATGAAAAACTGTTTTTT
CDR3 protein: CAATVATNEKLFF

D gene: NA
clone size: NA
J gene: TRBJ2-1
V gene: TRBV28
CDR3 DNA: TGTGCCAGCAGACATCCCGGGACTGTGAATGAGCAGTTCTTC
CDR3 protein: CASRHPGTVNEQFF

D gene: NA
clone size: NA
J gene: TRBJ1-2
V gene: TRBV13
CDR3 DNA: TGTGCCAGCAGCACCGACTTAGAGATTACTAACTATGGCTACACCTTC
CDR3 protein: CASSTDLEITNYGYTF

D gene: NA
clone size: NA
J gene: TRBJ2-2
V gene: TRBV7-2
CDR3 DNA: TGTGCCAGCAGCCCCGAGTCATACGCCACCGGGGAGCTGTTTTTT
CDR3 protein: CASSPESYATGELFF

D gene: NA
clone size: NA
J gene: TRBJ2-4
V gene: TRBV6-6
CDR3 DNA: TGTGCCAGCAGTTACCAGGACAGTACCATTCAGTACTTC
CDR3 protein: CASSYQDSTIQYF

D gene: NA
clone size: NA
J gene: TRBJ1-2
V gene: TRBV4-1
CDR3 DNA: TGCGCCAGCAGCCAAGTAAGTGGCTACACCTTC
CDR3 protein: CASSQVSGYTF

D gene: NA
clone size: NA
J gene: TRBJ2-7
V gene: TRBV27
CDR3 DNA: TGTGCCAGCAGTTACACAGGCTCAGGGCTTTACGAGCAGTACTTC
CDR3 protein: CASSYTGSGLYEQYF

D gene: NA
clone size: NA
J gene: TRBJ2-7
V gene: TRBV5-3
CDR3 DNA: TGTGCCAGAAGCTTGAGGGTGACCTACGAGCAGTACTTC
CDR3 protein: CARSLRVTYEQYF

D gene: NA
clone size: NA
J gene: TRBJ1-5
V gene: TRBV2
CDR3 DNA: TGTGCCAGCAGAAGGGCGTATAGCAATCAGCCCCAGCATTTT
CDR3 protein: CASRRAYSNQPQHF

D gene: NA
clone size: NA
J gene: TRBJ2-1
V gene: TRBV27
CDR3 DNA: TGTGCCAGCAGTCTCCGGACCCTGGGGAATGAGCAGTTCTTC
CDR3 protein: CASSLRTLGNEQFF

D gene: NA
clone size: once
J gene: TRBJ2-3
V gene: TRBV7-3
CDR3 DNA: TGTGCCAGCAGCCCATGGGGGGGGCCAGATACGCAGTATTTT
CDR3 protein: CASSPWGGPDTQYF

D gene: TRBD1
clone size: NA
J gene: TRBJ2-7
V gene: TRBV30
CDR3 DNA: TGTGCCTGGAAGAGGACACCGGGACAGAAGTACGAGCAGTACTTC
CDR3 protein: CAWKRTPGQKYEQYF

D gene: NA
clone size: NA
J gene: TRBJ1-1
V gene: TRBV7-8
CDR3 DNA: TGTGCCAGCAGCGTAGACCTGAACACTGAAGCTTTCTTT
CDR3 protein: CASSVDLNTEAFF

D gene: NA
clone size: once
J gene: TRBJ1-5
V gene: TRBV12-5
CDR3 DNA: TGTGCTAGTGGGAAGAACCAGCCCCAGCATTTT
CDR3 protein: CASGKNQPQHF

D gene: NA
clone size: NA
J gene: TRBJ2-1
V gene: TRBV7-9
CDR3 DNA: TGTGCCAGCAGCTTAGTTATCTCCTACAATGAGCAGTTCTTC
CDR3 protein: CASSLVISYNEQFF

D gene: TRBD2
clone size: NA
J gene: TRBJ2-1
V gene: TRBV5-6
CDR3 DNA: TGTGCCAGCAGCTCGGGCGGGAGGCCGGATGAGCAGTTCTTC
CDR3 protein: CASSSGGRPDEQFF

D gene: NA
clone size: few
J gene: TRBJ2-2
V gene: TRBV5-1
CDR3 DNA: TGCGCCAGCAGCTGGGACAGTGAGGGGCTAGCGGCCACCGGGGAGCTGTTTTTT
CDR3 protein: CASSWDSEGLAATGELFF

D gene: NA
clone size: NA
J gene: TRBJ2-7
V gene: TRBV25-1
CDR3 DNA: TGTGCCAGCAGTGAAAAGGGGACGAGCTCCTACGAGCAGTACTTC
CDR3 protein: CASSEKGTSSYEQYF

D gene: NA
clone size: NA
J gene: TRBJ1-1
V gene: TRBV2
CDR3 DNA: TGTGCCAGCACCCGGCCGGGAGGGGTGAACACTGAAGCTTTCTTT
CDR3 protein: CASTRPGGVNTEAFF

D gene: TRBD2
clone size: NA
J gene: TRBJ2-7
V gene: TRBV7-3
CDR3 DNA: TGTGCCAGCAGCTTAAAATCGGGAGGCGAGCAGTACTTC
CDR3 protein: CASSLKSGGEQYF

D gene: NA
clone size: NA
J gene: TRBJ1-3
V gene: TRBV9
CDR3 DNA: TGTGCCAGCAGTGGAGCCGGGGGAAACACCATATATTTT
CDR3 protein: CASSGAGGNTIYF

D gene: TRBD2
clone size: NA
J gene: TRBJ2-3
V gene: TRBV6-5
CDR3 DNA: TGTGCCAGCAGTGGGAGGGAGACAGATACGCAGTATTTT
CDR3 protein: CASSGRETDTQYF

D gene: TRBD1
clone size: NA
J gene: TRBJ1-5
V gene: TRBV9
CDR3 DNA: TGTGCCAGCAGCGCCGGACAGGGGGGCAATCAGCCCCAGCATTTT
CDR3 protein: CASSAGQGGNQPQHF

D gene: TRBD2
clone size: NA
J gene: TRBJ2-7
V gene: TRBV7-6
CDR3 DNA: TGTGCCAGCAGCTTAGTAGCGGGAGGTTACGAGCAGTACTTC
CDR3 protein: CASSLVAGGYEQYF

D gene: NA
clone size: NA
J gene: TRBJ2-2
V gene: TRBV29-1
CDR3 DNA: TGCAGCGTTGGAGGACCGACGAACACCGGGGAGCTGTTTTTT
CDR3 protein: CSVGGPTNTGELFF

D gene: NA
clone size: NA
J gene: TRBJ1-2
V gene: TRBV5-1
CDR3 DNA: TGCGCCAGCGCGAAGGATGATAACTATGGCTACACCTTC
CDR3 protein: CASAKDDNYGYTF

D gene: TRBD1
clone size: NA
J gene: TRBJ1-5
V gene: TRBV19
CDR3 DNA: TGTGCCAGCACGGGGACAGTCCTCAATCAGCCCCAGCATTTT
CDR3 protein: CASTGTVLNQPQHF

D gene: TRBD1
clone size: NA
J gene: TRBJ1-2
V gene: TRBV2
CDR3 DNA: TGTGCCAGCACCCGGGACAGGGTAGACTATGGCTACACCTTC
CDR3 protein: CASTRDRVDYGYTF

D gene: TRBD2
clone size: NA
J gene: TRBJ2-7
V gene: TRBV11-3
CDR3 DNA: TGTGCCAGCAGCTTAGCTAGCGGGAGCCCCTACGAGCAGTACTTC
CDR3 protein: CASSLASGSPYEQYF

D gene: NA
clone size: NA
J gene: TRBJ2-5
V gene: TRBV11-2
CDR3 DNA: TGTGCCAGCAGACCCCGAAACCAAGAGACCCAGTACTTC
CDR3 protein: CASRPRNQETQYF

D gene: NA
clone size: NA
J gene: TRBJ2-7
V gene: TRBV7-8
CDR3 DNA: TGTGCCAGCAGCTCACCAGGGTATCTAAGCTCCTACGAGCAGTACTTC
CDR3 protein: CASSSPGYLSSYEQYF

D gene: TRBD1
clone size: NA
J gene: TRBJ1-2
V gene: TRBV30
CDR3 DNA: TGTGCCTGGTCCCCCGGGACAGCAGTCTATGGCTACACCTTC
CDR3 protein: CAWSPGTAVYGYTF

D gene: NA
clone size: NA
J gene: TRBJ2-2
V gene: TRBV10-3
CDR3 DNA: TGTGCCATCAGTGAGTCAGCAGGTAACACCGGGGAGCTGTTTTTT
CDR3 protein: CAISESAGNTGELFF

D gene: NA
clone size: NA
J gene: TRBJ1-1
V gene: TRBV5-6
CDR3 DNA: TGTGCCAGCAGCTATGGGTGGGGTCCGAACACTGAAGCTTTCTTT
CDR3 protein: CASSYGWGPNTEAFF

D gene: NA
clone size: NA
J gene: TRBJ1-1
V gene: TRBV2
CDR3 DNA: TGTGCCAGCAGAGCCTTTGACATCGGGACTGAAGCTTTCTTT
CDR3 protein: CASRAFDIGTEAFF

D gene: NA
clone size: NA
J gene: TRBJ2-5
V gene: TRBV7-9
CDR3 DNA: TGTGCCAGCAGCACCCCAGGGTTTTGGGAGACCCAGTACTTC
CDR3 protein: CASSTPGFWETQYF